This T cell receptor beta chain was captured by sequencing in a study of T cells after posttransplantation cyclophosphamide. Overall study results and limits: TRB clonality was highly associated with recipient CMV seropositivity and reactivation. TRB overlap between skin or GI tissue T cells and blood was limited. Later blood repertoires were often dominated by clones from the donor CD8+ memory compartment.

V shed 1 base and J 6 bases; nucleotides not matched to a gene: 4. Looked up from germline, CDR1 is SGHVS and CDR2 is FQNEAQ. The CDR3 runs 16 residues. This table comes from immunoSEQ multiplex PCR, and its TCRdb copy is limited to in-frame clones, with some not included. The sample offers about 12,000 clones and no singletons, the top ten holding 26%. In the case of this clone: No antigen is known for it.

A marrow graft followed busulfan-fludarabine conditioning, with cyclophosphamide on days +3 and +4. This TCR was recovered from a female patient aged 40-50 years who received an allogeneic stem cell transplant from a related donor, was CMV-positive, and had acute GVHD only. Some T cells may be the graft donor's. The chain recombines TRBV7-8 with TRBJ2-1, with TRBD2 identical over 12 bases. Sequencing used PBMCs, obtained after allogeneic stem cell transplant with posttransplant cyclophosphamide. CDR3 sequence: CASSLGTSGVGNEQFF. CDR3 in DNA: TGTGCCAGCAGCTTAGGGACTAGCGGGGTGGGCAATGAGCAGTTCTTC.